The sequence of this T cell receptor (beta chain) was determined in a study of CXCR3-negative and CXCR3-positive naive CD8 T cells. This CDR3 has 17 amino acids. The germline V gene has CDR1 SGDLS and CDR2 YYNGEE. Regarding the study as a whole: Both of the naive subsets showed about the same high diversity, but memory CD8+ cells had much less. When CXCR3-positive naive cells were set against CXCR3-negative naive cells, the former had more hydrophobic TRB CDR3s.

Libraries of TRB cDNA were made by 5' RACE and carried UMIs. After re-calling the 5' RACE reads, TCRdb lists one entry per CDR3 protein, DNA absent. The repertoire table contains about 120,000 distinct CDR3 sequences. Notes on this clonotype: What it binds is unknown.

Definition of naive CD8+ T cells rested on a CD45RO-CCR7+CD27+CD95- profile. The origin of this receptor is a human donor in good health. Some clones in this sample may be carry-over from other donors' samples. Sequencing was performed on naive CXCR3- CD8+ T cells from blood. Subset defined: CD45RO-CCR7+CD27+CD95- naive CD8+ T cells lacking CXCR3 (TNR3-). The chain recombines TRBV9 with TRBJ2-2; TCRdb proposes TRBD1, but this gene call is untestable without DNA. The CDR3 loop reads CASSSQGALPGTGELFF.